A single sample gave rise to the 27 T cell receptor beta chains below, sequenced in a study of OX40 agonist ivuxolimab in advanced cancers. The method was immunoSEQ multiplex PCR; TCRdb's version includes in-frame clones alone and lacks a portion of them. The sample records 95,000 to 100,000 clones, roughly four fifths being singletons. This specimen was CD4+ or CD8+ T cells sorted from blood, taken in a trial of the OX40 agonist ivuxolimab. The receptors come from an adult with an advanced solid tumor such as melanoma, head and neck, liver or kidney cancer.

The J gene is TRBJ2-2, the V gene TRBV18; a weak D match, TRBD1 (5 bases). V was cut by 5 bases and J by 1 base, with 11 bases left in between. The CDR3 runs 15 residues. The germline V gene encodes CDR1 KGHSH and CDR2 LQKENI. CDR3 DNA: TGTGCCAGCTCAACCAGTACAGGGAACACCGGGGAGCTGTTTTTT. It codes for CASSTSTGNTGELFF. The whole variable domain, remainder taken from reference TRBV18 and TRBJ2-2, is NAGVMQNPRHLVRRRGQEARLRCSPMKGHSHVYWYRQLPEEGLKFMVYLQKENIIDESGMPKERFSAEFPKEGPSILRIQQVVRGDSAAYFCASSTSTGNTGELFFGEGSRLTVL.

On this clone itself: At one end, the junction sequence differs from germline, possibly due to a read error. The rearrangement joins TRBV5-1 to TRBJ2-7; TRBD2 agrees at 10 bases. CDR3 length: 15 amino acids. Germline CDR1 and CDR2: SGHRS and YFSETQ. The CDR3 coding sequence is TGTGCCAGCAGCCCCCTAGCGGGGGTTATCTACGAGCAGTACTTC. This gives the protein CASSPLAGVIYEQYF.

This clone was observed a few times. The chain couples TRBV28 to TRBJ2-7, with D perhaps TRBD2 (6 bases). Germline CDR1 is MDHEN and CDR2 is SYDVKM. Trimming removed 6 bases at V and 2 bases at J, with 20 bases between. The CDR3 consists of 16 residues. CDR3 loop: CASSPFGGPNTYEQYF. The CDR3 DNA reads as TGTGCCAGCAGCCCATTCGGGGGACCGAATACCTACGAGCAGTACTTC.

The CDR3 loop is CASSAGVNSPLHF. The CDR3 DNA follows: TGTGCCAGCAGCGCAGGGGTTAATTCACCCCTCCACTTT. V usage is TRBV4-2 and J usage is TRBJ1-6, with TRBD1 as a possible D gene (6 bases). The CDR3 sequence is 13 residues long. With 5 bases removed from V and 6 bases from J, the gap between germline ends came to 8 bases. The germline gives CDR1 LGHNA, CDR2 YNFKEQ.

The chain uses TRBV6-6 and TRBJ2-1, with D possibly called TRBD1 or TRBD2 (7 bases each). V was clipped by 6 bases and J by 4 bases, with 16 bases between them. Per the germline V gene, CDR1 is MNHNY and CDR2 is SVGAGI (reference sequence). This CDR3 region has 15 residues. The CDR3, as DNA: TGTGCCAGCAGCGAGACTCAGGGGGGGTACAATGAGCAGTTCTTC. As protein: CASSETQGGYNEQFF.

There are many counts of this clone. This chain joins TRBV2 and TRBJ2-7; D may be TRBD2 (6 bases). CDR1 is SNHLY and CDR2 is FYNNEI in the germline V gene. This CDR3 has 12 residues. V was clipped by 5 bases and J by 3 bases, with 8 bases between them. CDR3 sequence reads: CASSRAGYEQYF. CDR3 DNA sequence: TGTGCCAGCAGTCGAGCGGGCTACGAGCAGTACTTC.

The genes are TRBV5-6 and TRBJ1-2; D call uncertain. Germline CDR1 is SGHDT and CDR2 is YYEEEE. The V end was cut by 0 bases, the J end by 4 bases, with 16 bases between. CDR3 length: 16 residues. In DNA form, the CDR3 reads TGTGCCAGCAGCTTGGGCAGCCGATCCCCATTCTATGGCTACACCTTC. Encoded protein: CASSLGSRSPFYGYTF.

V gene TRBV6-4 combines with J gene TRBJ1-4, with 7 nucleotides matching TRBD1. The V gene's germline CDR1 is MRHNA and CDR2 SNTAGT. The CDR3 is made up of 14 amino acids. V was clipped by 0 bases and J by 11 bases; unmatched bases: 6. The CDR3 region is CASSDSGQLAKLFF. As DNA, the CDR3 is TGTGCCAGCAGTGACTCGGGACAGCTTGCGAAACTGTTTTTT.

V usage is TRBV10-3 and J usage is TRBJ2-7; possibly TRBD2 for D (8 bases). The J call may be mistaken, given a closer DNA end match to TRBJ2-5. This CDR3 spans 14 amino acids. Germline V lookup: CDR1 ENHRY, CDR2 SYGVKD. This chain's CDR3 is CAISSGGGKETQYF. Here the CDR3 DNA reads TGTGCCATCAGTTCGGGAGGGGGCAAAGAGACCCAGTACTTC.

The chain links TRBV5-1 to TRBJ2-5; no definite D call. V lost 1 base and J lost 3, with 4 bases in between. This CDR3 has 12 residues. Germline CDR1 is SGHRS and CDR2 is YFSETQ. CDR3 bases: TGCGCCAGCAGCTTGACGGAAGAGACCCAGTACTTC. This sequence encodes CASSLTEETQYF.

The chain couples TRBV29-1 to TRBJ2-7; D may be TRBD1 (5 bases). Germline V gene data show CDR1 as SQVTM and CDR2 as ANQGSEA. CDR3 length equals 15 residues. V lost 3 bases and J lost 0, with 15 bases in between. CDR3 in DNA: TGCAGCGTTGACGGTGGCAGGGCTAACTCCTACGAGCAGTACTTC. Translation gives CSVDGGRANSYEQYF.

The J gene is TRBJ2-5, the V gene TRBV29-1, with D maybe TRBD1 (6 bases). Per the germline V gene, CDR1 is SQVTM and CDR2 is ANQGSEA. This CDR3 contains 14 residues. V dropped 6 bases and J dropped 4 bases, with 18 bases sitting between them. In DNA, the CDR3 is TGCAGCGTCTCAGCCGTTATCAGGGGAGAGACCCAGTACTTC. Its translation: CSVSAVIRGETQYF. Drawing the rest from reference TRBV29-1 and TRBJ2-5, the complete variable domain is SAVISQKPSRDICQRGTSLTIQCQVDSQVTMMFWYRQQPGQSLTLIATANQGSEATYESGFVIDKFPISRPNLTFSTLTVSNMSPEDSSIYLCSVSAVIRGETQYFGPGTRLLVL.

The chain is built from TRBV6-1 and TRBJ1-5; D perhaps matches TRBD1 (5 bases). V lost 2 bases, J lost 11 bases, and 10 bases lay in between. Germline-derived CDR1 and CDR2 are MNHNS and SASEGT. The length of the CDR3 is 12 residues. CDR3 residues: CASSEWGTSQHF. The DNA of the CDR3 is TGTGCCAGCAGTGAATGGGGGACGTCCCAGCATTTT.

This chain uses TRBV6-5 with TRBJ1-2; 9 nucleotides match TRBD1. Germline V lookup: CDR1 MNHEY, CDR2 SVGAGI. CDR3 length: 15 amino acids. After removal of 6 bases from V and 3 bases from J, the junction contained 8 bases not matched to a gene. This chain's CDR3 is CASRAPGQGYYGYTF. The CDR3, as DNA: TGTGCCAGCAGAGCCCCGGGACAGGGATACTATGGCTACACCTTC.

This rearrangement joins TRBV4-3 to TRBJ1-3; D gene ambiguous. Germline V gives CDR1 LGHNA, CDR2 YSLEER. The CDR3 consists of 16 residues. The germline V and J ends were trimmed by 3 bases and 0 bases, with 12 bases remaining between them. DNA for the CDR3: TGCGCCAGCAGCCAGGAGGACGCCGGCTCTGGAAACACCATATATTTT. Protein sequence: CASSQEDAGSGNTIYF.

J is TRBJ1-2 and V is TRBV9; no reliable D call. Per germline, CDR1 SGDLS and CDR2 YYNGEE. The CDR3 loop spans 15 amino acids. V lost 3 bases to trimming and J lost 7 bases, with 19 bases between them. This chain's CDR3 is CASSATSDGTGGYTF. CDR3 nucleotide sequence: TGTGCCAGCAGCGCCACCTCGGACGGCACGGGTGGCTACACCTTC.

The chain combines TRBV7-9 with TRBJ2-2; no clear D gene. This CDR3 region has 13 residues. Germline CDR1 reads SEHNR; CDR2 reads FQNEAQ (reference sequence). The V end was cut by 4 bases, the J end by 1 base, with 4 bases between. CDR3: CASSWGNTGELFF. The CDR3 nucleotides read TGTGCCAGCAGCTGGGGGAACACCGGGGAGCTGTTTTTT.

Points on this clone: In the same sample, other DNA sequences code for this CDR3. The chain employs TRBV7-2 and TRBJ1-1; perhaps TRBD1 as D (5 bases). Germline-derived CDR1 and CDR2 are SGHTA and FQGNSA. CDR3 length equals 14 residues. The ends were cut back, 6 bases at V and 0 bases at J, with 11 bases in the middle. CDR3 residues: CASRTGTLNTEAFF. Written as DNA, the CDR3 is TGTGCCAGCAGAACTGGGACGTTGAACACTGAAGCTTTCTTT.

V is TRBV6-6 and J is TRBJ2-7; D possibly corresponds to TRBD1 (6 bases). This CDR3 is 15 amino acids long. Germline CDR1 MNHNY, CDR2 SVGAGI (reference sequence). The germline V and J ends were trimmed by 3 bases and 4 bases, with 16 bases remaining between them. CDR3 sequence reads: CASSYGGVRGYEQYF. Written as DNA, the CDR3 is TGTGCCAGCAGTTATGGTGGGGTCAGGGGTTACGAGCAGTACTTC.

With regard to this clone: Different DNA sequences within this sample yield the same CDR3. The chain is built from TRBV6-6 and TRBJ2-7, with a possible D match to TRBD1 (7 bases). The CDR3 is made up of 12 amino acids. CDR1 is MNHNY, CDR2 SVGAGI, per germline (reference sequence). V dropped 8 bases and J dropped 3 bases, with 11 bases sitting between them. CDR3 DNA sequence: TGTGCCAGCTCCAGGGGGGTCTACGAGCAGTACTTC. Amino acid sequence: CASSRGVYEQYF.

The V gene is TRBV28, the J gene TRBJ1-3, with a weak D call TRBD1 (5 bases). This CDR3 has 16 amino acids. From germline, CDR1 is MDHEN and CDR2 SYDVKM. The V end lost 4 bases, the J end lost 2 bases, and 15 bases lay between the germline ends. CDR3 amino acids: CASSSLGTATGNTIYF. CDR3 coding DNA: TGTGCCAGCAGTTCCCTCGGGACGGCTACTGGAAACACCATATATTTT. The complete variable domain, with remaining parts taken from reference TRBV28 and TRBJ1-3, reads DVKVTQSSRYLVKRTGEKVFLECVQDMDHENMFWYRQDPGLGLRLIYFSYDVKMKEKGDIPEGYSVSREKKERFSLILESASTNQTSMYLCASSSLGTATGNTIYFGEGSWLTVV.

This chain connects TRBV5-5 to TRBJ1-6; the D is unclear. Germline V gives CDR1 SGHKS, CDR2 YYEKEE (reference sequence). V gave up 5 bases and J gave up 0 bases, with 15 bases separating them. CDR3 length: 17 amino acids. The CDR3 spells CASRSYDWPSYNSPLHF. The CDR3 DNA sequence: TGTGCCAGCAGATCTTATGACTGGCCCTCCTATAATTCACCCCTCCACTTT.

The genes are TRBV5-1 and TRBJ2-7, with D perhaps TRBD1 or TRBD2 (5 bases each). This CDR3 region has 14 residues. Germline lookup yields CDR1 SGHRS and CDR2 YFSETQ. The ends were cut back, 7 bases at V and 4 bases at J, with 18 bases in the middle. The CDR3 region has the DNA TGCGCCAGCGGCCAGGGCGGGTCTGATTACGAGCAGTACTTC. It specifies CASGQGGSDYEQYF.

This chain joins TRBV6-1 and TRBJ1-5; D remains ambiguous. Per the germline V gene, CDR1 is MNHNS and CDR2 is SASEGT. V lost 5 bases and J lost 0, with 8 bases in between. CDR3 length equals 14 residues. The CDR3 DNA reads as TGTGCCAGCAGTCCAGATTATAGCAATCAGCCCCAGCATTTT. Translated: CASSPDYSNQPQHF.

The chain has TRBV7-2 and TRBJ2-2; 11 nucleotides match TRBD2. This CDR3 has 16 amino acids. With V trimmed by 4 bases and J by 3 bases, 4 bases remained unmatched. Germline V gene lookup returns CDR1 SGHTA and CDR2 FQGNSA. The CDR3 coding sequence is TGTGCCAGCAGCTCAACTAGCGGGGGATACACCGGGGAGCTGTTTTTT. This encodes CASSSTSGGYTGELFF.

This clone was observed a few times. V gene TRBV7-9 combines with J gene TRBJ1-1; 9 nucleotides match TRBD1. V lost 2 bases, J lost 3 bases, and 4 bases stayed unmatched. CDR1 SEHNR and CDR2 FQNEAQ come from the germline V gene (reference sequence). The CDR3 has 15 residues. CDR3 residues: CASSLKGTGYTEAFF. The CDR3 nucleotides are TGTGCCAGCAGCTTAAAGGGGACAGGGTACACTGAAGCTTTCTTT.

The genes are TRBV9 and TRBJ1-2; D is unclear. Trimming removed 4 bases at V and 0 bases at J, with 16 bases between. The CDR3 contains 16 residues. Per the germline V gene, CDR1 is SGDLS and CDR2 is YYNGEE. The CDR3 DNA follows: TGTGCCAGCAGCTTCCGGCCCAGATTCACTAACTATGGCTACACCTTC. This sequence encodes CASSFRPRFTNYGYTF.